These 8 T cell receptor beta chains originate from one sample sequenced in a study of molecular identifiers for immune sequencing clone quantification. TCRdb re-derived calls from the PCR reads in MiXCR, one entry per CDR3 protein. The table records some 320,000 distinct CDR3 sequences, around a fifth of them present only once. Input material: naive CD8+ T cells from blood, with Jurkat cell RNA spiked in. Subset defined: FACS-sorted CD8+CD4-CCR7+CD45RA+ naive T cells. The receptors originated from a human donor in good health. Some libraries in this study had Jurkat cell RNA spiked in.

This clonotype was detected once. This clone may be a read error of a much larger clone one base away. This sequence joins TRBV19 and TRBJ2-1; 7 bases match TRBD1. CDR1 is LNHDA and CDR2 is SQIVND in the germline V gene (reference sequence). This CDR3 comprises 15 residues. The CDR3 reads CASSPWTGGVNGQFF. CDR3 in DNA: TGTGCCAGTAGTCCCTGGACAGGAGGCGTCAATGGGCAGTTCTTC.

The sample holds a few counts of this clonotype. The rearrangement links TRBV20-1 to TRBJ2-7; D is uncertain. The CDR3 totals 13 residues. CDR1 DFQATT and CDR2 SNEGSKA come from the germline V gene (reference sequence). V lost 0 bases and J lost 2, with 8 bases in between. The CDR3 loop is CSAREGLTYEQYF. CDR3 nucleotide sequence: TGCAGTGCTAGAGAGGGGTTAACCTACGAGCAGTACTTC.

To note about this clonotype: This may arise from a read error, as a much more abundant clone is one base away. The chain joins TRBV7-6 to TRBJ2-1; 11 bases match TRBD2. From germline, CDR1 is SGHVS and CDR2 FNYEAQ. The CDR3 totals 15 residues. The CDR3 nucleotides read TGTGCCGGCAGGGGTCCCGGGACTAGCGGCAATGAGCAGTTCTTC. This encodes CAGRGPGTSGNEQFF.

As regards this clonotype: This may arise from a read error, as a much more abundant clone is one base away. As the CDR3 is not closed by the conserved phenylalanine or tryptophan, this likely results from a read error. The CDR3 region is CASSELMGDLARQYS. Written as DNA, the CDR3 is TGTGCCAGCAGTGAATTAATGGGGGACCTCGCACGGCAGTACTCC. The chain combines TRBV2 with TRBJ2-7; D assignment may be TRBD1 or TRBD2 (5 bases each). This CDR3 has 15 amino acids. Trimming removed 2 bases from V and 9 bases from J, with 20 bases in between. Germline V gene sequence: CDR1 SNHLY, CDR2 FYNNEI.

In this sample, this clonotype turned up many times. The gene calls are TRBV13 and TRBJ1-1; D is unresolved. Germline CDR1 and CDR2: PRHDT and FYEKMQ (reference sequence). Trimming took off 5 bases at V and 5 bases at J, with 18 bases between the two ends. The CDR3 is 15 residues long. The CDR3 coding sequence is TGTGCCAGCAGCCCCCGAGGGAAAGGAGGAACTGAAGCTTTCTTT. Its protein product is CASSPRGKGGTEAFF.

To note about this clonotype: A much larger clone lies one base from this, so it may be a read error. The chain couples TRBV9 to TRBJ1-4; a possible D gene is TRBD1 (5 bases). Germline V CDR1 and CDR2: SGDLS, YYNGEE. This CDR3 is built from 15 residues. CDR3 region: CASSVDGSLRERLFF. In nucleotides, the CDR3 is TGTGCCAGCAGCGTAGATGGGAGTCTCAGGGAAAGACTGTTTTTT.

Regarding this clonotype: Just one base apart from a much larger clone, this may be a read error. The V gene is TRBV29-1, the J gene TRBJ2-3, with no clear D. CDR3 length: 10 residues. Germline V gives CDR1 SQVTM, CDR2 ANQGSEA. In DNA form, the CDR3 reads TGCAGCGTCCATGGGGATACGCCGTATTTT. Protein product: CSVHGDTPYF.

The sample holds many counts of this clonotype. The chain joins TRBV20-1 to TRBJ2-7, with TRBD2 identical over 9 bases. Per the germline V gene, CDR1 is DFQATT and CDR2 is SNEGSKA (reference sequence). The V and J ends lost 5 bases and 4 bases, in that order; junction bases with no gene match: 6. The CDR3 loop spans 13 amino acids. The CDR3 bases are TGCAGTGCTTTGTGGCTAGCGGGATACGAGCAGTACTTC. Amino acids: CSALWLAGYEQYF.